The 10 T cell receptor beta chains below come from one sample, sequenced in a study of molecular identifiers for immune sequencing clone quantification. TCRdb reprocessed the PCR reads via MiXCR and lists one record per CDR3 protein. The profile covers about half a million distinct CDR3 sequences, with about a fifth appearing a single time and 0.65% to 0.95% taken by the ten largest. The specimen was naive CD8+ T cells from blood, with Jurkat cell RNA spiked in. The subset is: FACS-sorted CD8+CD4-CCR7+CD45RA+ naive T cells. These TCRs come from a human donor in good health. Some libraries in this study had Jurkat cell RNA spiked in.

About this clonotype: An end of the junction does not agree with germline; a read error may underlie this. The chain combines TRBV18 with TRBJ2-7; TRBD2 is a possible D gene (6 bases). The CDR3 is 14 amino acids. CDR1 KGHSH and CDR2 LQKENI come from the germline V gene. The CDR3 nucleotides read TGTGCCAGCTCACCACCGGAGGCGGGGTACGAGCAGTGCTTC. This translates into CASSPPEAGYEQCF. Combining the CDR3 with reference TRBV18 and TRBJ2-7 gives the whole variable domain NAGVMQNPRHLVRRRGQEARLRCSPMKGHSHVYWYRQLPEEGLKFMVYLQKENIIDESGMPKERFSAEFPKEGPSILRIQQVVRGDSAAYFCASSPPEAGYEQCFGPGTRLTVT.

J is TRBJ2-1 and V is TRBV4-1; TRBD1 matches at 8 bases. CDR3 length: 15 residues. Unmatched junction bases numbered 6, after V lost 1 base and J lost 7 bases. Germline CDR1 MGHRA, CDR2 YSYEKL. The CDR3 DNA is TGCGCCAGCAGCCAAGGGACAGGGCCTCGGAATGAGCAGTTCTTC. Translating gives CASSQGTGPRNEQFF.

This clonotype occurred a few times. The chain links TRBV13 to TRBJ2-7, with D unclear. CDR1 and CDR2 from the germline V gene are PRHDT and FYEKMQ (reference sequence). The length of the CDR3 is 14 residues. The V and J ends lost 2 bases and 4 bases respectively, with 12 bases between them. CDR3 residues: CASSLKGASYEQYF. DNA of the CDR3: TGTGCCAGCAGCTTAAAAGGTGCGAGTTACGAGCAGTACTTC.

Many counts were recorded for this clonotype. The chain combines TRBV7-9 with TRBJ1-1, with D perhaps matching TRBD1 (5 bases). The germline V and J ends were trimmed by 0 bases and 5 bases, with 13 bases remaining between them. Germline V gene lookup returns CDR1 SEHNR and CDR2 FQNEAQ (reference sequence). The CDR3 runs 15 residues. The CDR3, as DNA: TGTGCCAGCAGCTTAGCGCTACTGGGGGGAACTGAAGCTTTCTTT. Its protein product is CASSLALLGGTEAFF.

As to this clonotype: This clone may be a read error of a much larger clone one base away. It is likely a read error, because the conserved phenylalanine at the end of the CDR3 is missing. The J gene is TRBJ2-3, the V gene TRBV11-2, with D tentatively TRBD2 (6 bases). The V end lost 5 bases, the J end lost 2 bases, and 14 bases lay between the germline ends. This CDR3 is built from 15 residues. Germline assignment: CDR1 SGHAT and CDR2 FQNNGV. The CDR3 region is CASSPDGTFTDTQYS. The CDR3 DNA follows: TGTGCCAGCAGCCCCGACGGGACTTTCACAGATACGCAGTATTCT.

This clonotype was counted only a few times. This chain uses TRBV4-1 with TRBJ2-1; tentatively, D is TRBD2 (5 bases). The germline V gene encodes CDR1 MGHRA and CDR2 YSYEKL. The CDR3 consists of 16 residues. Trimming left V 0 bases short and J 2 bases short, with 11 bases between. The CDR3 region is CASSQEGGFAYNEQFF. The CDR3 DNA is TGCGCCAGCAGCCAAGAAGGCGGGTTTGCCTACAATGAGCAGTTCTTC.

The table lists this clonotype with many counts. The chain joins TRBV7-9 to TRBJ2-7; 10 bases match TRBD1. Germline V lookup: CDR1 SEHNR, CDR2 FQNEAQ (reference sequence). The CDR3 is 15 residues long. The junction had 4 bases not matched to a gene; V was cut back by 1 base and J by 4 bases. The CDR3 DNA follows: TGTGCCAGCAGCTTAGAGCCGGGACAGGGGTACGAGCAGTACTTC. Amino acid sequence: CASSLEPGQGYEQYF.

This clonotype was observed at least ten times. The V and J genes are TRBV7-9 and TRBJ2-7, with TRBD1 identical over 11 bases. Germline CDR1 and CDR2: SEHNR and FQNEAQ (reference sequence). V was pared by 5 bases and J by 2 bases, with 5 bases of the junction left unmatched. The CDR3 contains 15 residues. The CDR3 reads CASSHGGQGAYEQYF. The CDR3 nucleotides are TGTGCCAGCAGCCACGGGGGACAGGGGGCCTACGAGCAGTACTTC. Full variable domain (rest looked up from reference TRBV7-9 and TRBJ2-7): DTGVSQNPRHKITKRGQNVTFRCDPISEHNRLYWYRQTLGQGPEFLTYFQNEAQLEKSRLLSDRFSAERPKGSFSTLEIQRTEQGDSAMYLCASSHGGQGAYEQYFGPGTRLTVT.

This clonotype has just a few counts. The genes are TRBV2 and TRBJ2-5; no clear D. The CDR3 totals 13 residues. The V end lost 4 bases, the J end lost 4 bases, and 10 bases lay between the germline ends. Germline V gene sequence: CDR1 SNHLY, CDR2 FYNNEI. CDR3 sequence (DNA): TGTGCCAGCAGTGTGGGTCCCATAGAGACCCAGTACTTC. As protein: CASSVGPIETQYF.

The chain is built from TRBV30 and TRBJ1-2; D not resolved. Trimming removed 4 bases at V and 3 bases at J, with 12 bases between. Germline-derived CDR1 and CDR2 are GTSNPN and SVGIG (reference sequence). The CDR3 sequence is 13 residues long. As DNA, the CDR3 is TGTGCCTGGAAGGACCCTGGGTACTATGGCTACACCTTC. It codes for CAWKDPGYYGYTF.